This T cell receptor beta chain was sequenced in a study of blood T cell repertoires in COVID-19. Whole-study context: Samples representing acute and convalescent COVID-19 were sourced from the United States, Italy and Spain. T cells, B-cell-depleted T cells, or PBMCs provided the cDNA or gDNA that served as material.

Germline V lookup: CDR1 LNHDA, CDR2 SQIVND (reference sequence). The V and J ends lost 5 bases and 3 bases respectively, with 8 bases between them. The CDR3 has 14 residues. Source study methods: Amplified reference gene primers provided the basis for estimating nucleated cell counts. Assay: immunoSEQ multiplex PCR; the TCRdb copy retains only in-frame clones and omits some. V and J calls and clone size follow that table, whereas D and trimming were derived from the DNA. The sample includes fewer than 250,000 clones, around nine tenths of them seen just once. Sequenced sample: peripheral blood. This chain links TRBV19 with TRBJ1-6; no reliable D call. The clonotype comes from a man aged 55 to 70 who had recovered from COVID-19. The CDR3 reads CASSSRDYNSPLHF. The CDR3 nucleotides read TGTGCCAGTAGTTCCCGGGACTATAATTCACCCCTCCACTTT.